The present T cell receptor beta chain was sequenced within a study of blood T cell repertoires in COVID-19 (dated by TCRdb to the early 2020s). Looking at the study overall: Samples from collaborators originated in the United States, Italy and Spain and spanned both the acute and convalescent phases of COVID-19. The material from the prospective study consisted of cDNA or gDNA derived from T cells, B-cell-depleted T cells, or PBMCs. Deeply sampled blood TCRbeta repertoires from subjects exposed to, actively infected with, or recovered from COVID-19 were included in the dataset. The repertoires were made available in a free public database intended to serve as a resource for research on the immune response to SARS-CoV-2. Samples came from the ongoing ImmuneRACE study (first 160 participants) plus 1,254 subjects from 6 global collaborators. Sample metadata almost always included a de-identified subject ID, COVID-19 status, age in years and sex. HLA class I and class II types, where available, came from metadata supplied by the sample provider rather than from assay-based typing.

Study-level results and caveats: The amount of clinical and demographic metadata varied by source and participant and was provided uncurated.

From a lookup of the germline V gene, CDR1 and CDR2 are MGHRA and YSYEKL. The junction carries 7 bases between V and J, which are trimmed by 0 bases and 10 bases respectively. The CDR3 runs 13 residues from the cysteine to the phenylalanine. This entry keeps only the CDR3 DNA: 39 bases, framed from base 1. In Seattle, one collaborating source enrolled patients while the infection was active and tracked those patients longitudinally over the course of disease. Collaborating institutions collected whole blood in K2EDTA tubes following their own protocols. For TCRbeta analysis, collaborators shipped samples as frozen whole blood, isolated PBMCs, or DNA extracted from either of those sample types. TCRbeta CDR3 regions were amplified from genomic DNA using the immunoSEQ Assay, a bias-controlled multiplex PCR. In the authors' own workflow: The number of nucleated cells in each sample was estimated from the amplification of reference gene primers within the assay. To quantify the absolute abundance of each unique TCRbeta CDR3 rearrangement, sequence reads were collapsed and filtered. For each sample, productive Simpson clonality was calculated as the square root of Simpson's diversity index over productive rearrangements. TCRdb stores this immuneACCESS table with in-frame sequences only. Part of the clones is absent; in the studies checked, under half of the shortfall reflects unresolved V genes, and no reason is known for the rest. The DNA gave D and trimming, while V, J and clone size come from that table. The sample table contains approximately 200,000 clones; only one count was recorded for about 81% of them. Approximately 12% of the sample rests with the top ten.

Worth noting for this clone: Its antigen is unknown. Base-call qualities are not available, and no considerably larger clone is one nucleotide away.

The sequence came from a woman of 80 years or more with COVID-19, enrolled during active disease. Recombination linked TRBV4-1 to TRBJ1-6; the D gene is unclear. Sample: peripheral blood. The DNA is as follows: TGCGCCAGCAGCCAAGAAAGCGGGTCACCCCTCCACTTT. It translates to CASSQESGSPLHF.